This passage covers 15 T cell receptor beta chains from one sample sequenced in a study of OX40 agonist ivuxolimab in advanced cancers. The table came from immunoSEQ multiplex PCR; TCRdb's copy has only in-frame clones and leaves some out. The sample has fewer than 100,000 clones, roughly 87% seen once. The sample was CD4+ or CD8+ T cells sorted from blood, taken in a trial of the OX40 agonist ivuxolimab. These receptors all stem from an adult with an advanced solid tumor such as melanoma, head and neck, liver or kidney cancer.

The J gene is TRBJ1-4, the V gene TRBV6-1, with 7 bases that match TRBD1. Germline CDR1 MNHNS, CDR2 SASEGT. V dropped 6 bases and J dropped 6; count of bases not matched to a gene: 10. The CDR3 covers 15 residues. CDR3 sequence: CASRRPSGTDEKLFF. CDR3 sequence (DNA): TGTGCCAGCAGGAGGCCCTCCGGGACAGATGAAAAACTGTTTTTT.

This clone was seen a single time. V is TRBV5-1 and J is TRBJ2-5, with D tentatively TRBD2 (5 bases). The CDR3 loop spans 12 amino acids. Trimming cost V 3 bases and J 5 bases, with 8 bases left between them. CDR1 is SGHRS, CDR2 YFSETQ, per germline. Here the CDR3 reads CASSSSRETQYF. CDR3 sequence (DNA): TGCGCCAGCAGCTCTAGCCGGGAGACCCAGTACTTC.

This clone was seen once. This chain connects TRBV4-3 to TRBJ2-2, with 11 bases identical to TRBD1. Germline-derived CDR1 and CDR2 are LGHNA and YSLEER. V lost 4 bases and J lost 5; bases outside the gene matches: 3. The CDR3 has 15 residues. The CDR3 DNA follows: TGCGCCAGCAGCCGGACAGGGGGCGAAACCGGGGAGCTGTTTTTT. Translating it yields CASSRTGGETGELFF.

The chain links TRBV7-2 to TRBJ2-1; the D is unclear. The CDR3 runs 17 residues. The germline V gene has CDR1 SGHTA and CDR2 FQGNSA. Trimming stripped 4 bases from V and 5 bases from J, with 21 bases between. Here the CDR3 DNA reads TGTGCCAGCAGCTCGGCCCTTGGGTGGGCTCACGACAATGAGCAGTTCTTC. Encoded protein: CASSSALGWAHDNEQFF.

The V and J genes are TRBV30 and TRBJ2-1, with D uncertain. The ends were cut back, 5 bases at V and 6 bases at J, with 14 bases in the middle. Germline CDR1 reads GTSNPN; CDR2 reads SVGIG (reference sequence). The CDR3 contains 13 residues. The CDR3 coding sequence is TGTGCCTGGGGTCCGTATCCCACCAATGAGCAGTTCTTC. Translating it yields CAWGPYPTNEQFF.

In its sample, this clone was seen once. The CDR3 DNA reads as TGCGCCAGCAGCTTGGAGGCGGATTATGGCTACACCTTC. Translated, it gives CASSLEADYGYTF. The chain joins TRBV5-1 to TRBJ1-2, with unresolved D. CDR1 and CDR2 (germline): SGHRS, YFSETQ. The CDR3 consists of 13 residues. The V end was cut by 0 bases, the J end by 5 bases, with 8 bases between. The entire variable domain, with the rest obtained from reference TRBV5-1 and TRBJ1-2, is as follows: KAGVTQTPRYLIKTRGQQVTLSCSPISGHRSVSWYQQTPGQGLQFLFEYFSETQRNKGNFPGRFSGRQFSNSRSEMNVSTLELGDSALYLCASSLEADYGYTFGSGTRLTVV.

V gene TRBV7-3 combines with J gene TRBJ2-5; 7 positions match TRBD1. The CDR3 is 14 amino acids. The V and J ends lost 2 bases and 4 bases, in that order; junction bases with no gene match: 4. The germline V gene has CDR1 SGHTA and CDR2 FQGTGA. CDR3 in DNA: TGTGCCAGCAGCTTAGACAGGGCGGCAGAGACCCAGTACTTC. It specifies CASSLDRAAETQYF.

This clone was seen only a few times. This chain connects TRBV19 to TRBJ1-6, with D unresolved. The CDR3 has 15 amino acids. The germline V gene encodes CDR1 LNHDA and CDR2 SQIVND (reference sequence). Trimming shortened V by 7 bases and J by 8 bases, and 18 bases separated the two germline ends. CDR3 protein: CASTKSRGSYSPLHF. In DNA form, the CDR3 reads TGTGCCAGTACTAAAAGCCGGGGTAGTTATTCACCCCTCCACTTT.

The chain uses TRBV19 and TRBJ1-1; D gene unclear. Germline CDR1 reads LNHDA; CDR2 reads SQIVND (reference sequence). Trimming pared 6 bases from V and 1 base from J, leaving 18 bases between. This CDR3 has 16 amino acids. The CDR3 is CASRGGYSSGNTEAFF. For the CDR3, the DNA is TGTGCCAGTAGGGGAGGGTACTCGAGCGGGAACACTGAAGCTTTCTTT.

The gene calls are TRBV7-9 and TRBJ1-4, with D maybe TRBD1 (5 bases). CDR1 SEHNR and CDR2 FQNEAQ come from the germline V gene (reference sequence). With 4 bases removed from V and 7 bases from J, the gap between germline ends came to 13 bases. The CDR3 is made up of 14 amino acids. The CDR3 loop is CASSSTRDGEKLFF. DNA for the CDR3: TGTGCCAGCAGCTCCACCCGGGACGGTGAAAAACTGTTTTTT.

The CDR3 DNA reads as TGTGCCTGGAGACAGGGAGGGGGAAACACCATATATTTT. Translated, it gives CAWRQGGGNTIYF. V gene TRBV30 combines with J gene TRBJ1-3; D might be TRBD1 (6 bases). V was cut by 3 bases and J by 4 bases, with 10 bases left in between. This CDR3 contains 13 residues. Germline loops: CDR1 GTSNPN, CDR2 SVGIG (reference sequence).

The V call is TRBV5-1, the J call TRBJ2-2; D is tentatively TRBD1 or TRBD2 (6 bases each). CDR3 length equals 15 residues. V was pared by 4 bases and J by 2 bases, with 12 bases between. Germline CDR1 SGHRS, CDR2 YFSETQ. The CDR3 bases are TGCGCCAGCAGCGGGGGGCCGGCAAACACCGGGGAGCTGTTTTTT. This codes for CASSGGPANTGELFF.

CDR3 nucleotides: TGTGCCTGGAGTCTAGTCGAGCAGTACTTC. Protein product: CAWSLVEQYF. The rearrangement links TRBV30 to TRBJ2-7; no firm D call. Germline CDR1 is GTSNPN and CDR2 is SVGIG (reference sequence). Deletions cut 2 bases from V and 6 bases from J, with 5 bases between. The CDR3 consists of 10 residues.

This chain connects TRBV7-2 to TRBJ1-5, with TRBD1 matching over 8 bases. Per germline, CDR1 SGHTA and CDR2 FQGNSA. The V segment lost 3 bases and the J segment 6 bases; nucleotides outside the gene matches: 4. The CDR3 is made up of 14 amino acids. CDR3 residues: CASSLQGAGQPQHF. Written as DNA, the CDR3 is TGTGCCAGCAGCTTGCAGGGGGCGGGTCAGCCCCAGCATTTT. Using reference TRBV7-2 and TRBJ1-5 for the parts outside the CDR3, the full variable domain is GAGVSQSPSNKVTEKGKDVELRCDPISGHTALYWYRQSLGQGLEFLIYFQGNSAPDKSGLPSDRFSAERTGGSVSTLTIQRTQQEDSAVYLCASSLQGAGQPQHFGDGTRLSIL.

The CDR3 DNA follows: TGTGCCAGCACCGTAATTGGGACAGGCAATCAGCCCCAGCATTTT. Protein sequence: CASTVIGTGNQPQHF. V gene TRBV6-5 combines with J gene TRBJ1-5, with 7 bases aligning to TRBD1. This CDR3 contains 15 residues. V shed 7 bases, J shed 2 bases, and the junction held 8 bases outside the gene matches. Germline-derived CDR1 and CDR2 are MNHEY and SVGAGI.